The 8 T cell receptor beta chains below all came from one sample that was sequenced in a study of post-analysis software for immune sequencing data. Points from the study as a whole: TRBV5-6, TRBV5-1 and TRBV20-1 belonged to a set of roughly 5 TRBV segments that were more frequent in patients than controls.

Researchers reported that TCR beta cDNA libraries carried unique molecular identifiers. TCRdb used MiXCR to reprocess the PCR reads, holding one entry per CDR3 protein. The table includes 650,000 to 900,000 distinct CDR3 sequences, about half detected once. Antigen specificity for these receptors is unknown. Sequenced: blood. These receptors came from a girl aged 10 to 17 with multiple sclerosis.

The chain uses TRBV20-1 and TRBJ1-4; no clear D. The CDR3 sequence is 16 residues long. Germline V gene data show CDR1 as DFQATT and CDR2 as SNEGSKA (reference sequence). Trimming shortened V by 5 bases and J by 0 bases, and 16 bases separated the two germline ends. The CDR3 DNA reads as TGCAGTGCTTCGGGGTTTGGGGTCGCAACTAATGAAAAACTGTTTTTT. Translation: CSASGFGVATNEKLFF.

This chain uses TRBV4-3 with TRBJ2-1, with D unclear. V lost 5 bases, J lost 7 bases, and 18 bases lay in between. There are 15 residues in the CDR3. CDR1 is LGHNA, CDR2 YSLEER, per germline. CDR3 coding DNA: TGCGCCAGCAGCGAAGGTATAGTGCAGTCAAATGAGCAGTTCTTC. It encodes CASSEGIVQSNEQFF.

This chain joins TRBV28 and TRBJ2-5, with D unclear. The CDR3 has 13 residues. The germline V gene encodes CDR1 MDHEN and CDR2 SYDVKM. V lost 6 bases and J lost 6, with 14 bases in between. The CDR3 sequence: CASSSTPGQTQYF. The CDR3 DNA follows: TGTGCCAGCAGCAGTACTCCTGGGCAGACCCAGTACTTC.

The chain links TRBV5-1 to TRBJ1-4; D is undetermined. Germline CDR1 and CDR2: SGHRS and YFSETQ. This CDR3 has 15 amino acids. Trimming cost V 0 bases and J 0 bases, with 6 bases left between them. The CDR3 coding sequence is TGCGCCAGCAGCTTGGGCCCCACAACTAATGAAAAACTGTTTTTT. It translates to CASSLGPTTNEKLFF.

The rearrangement joins TRBV6-5 to TRBJ2-5; D is possibly TRBD2 (5 bases). This CDR3 spans 15 amino acids. Germline V gene sequence: CDR1 MNHEY, CDR2 SVGAGI. Deletions cut 0 bases from V and 1 base from J, with 9 bases between. The CDR3: CASSYSVARQETQYF. DNA of the CDR3: TGTGCCAGCAGTTACTCGGTAGCGCGCCAAGAGACCCAGTACTTC.

This chain joins TRBV28 and TRBJ2-3, with 7 bases that match TRBD1. Germline V gene sequence: CDR1 MDHEN, CDR2 SYDVKM. The CDR3 length is 14 residues. With V trimmed by 4 bases and J by 2 bases, 3 bases remained unmatched. The CDR3 sequence: CASSSGTVTDTQYF. Here the CDR3 DNA reads TGTGCCAGCAGTTCCGGGACAGTCACAGATACGCAGTATTTT.

The CDR3 bases are TGCAGCGTTGAAGACGGGACAGTCTACAATGAGCAGTTCTTC. Translating it yields CSVEDGTVYNEQFF. The rearrangement uses TRBV29-1 and TRBJ2-1, with 7 nucleotides matching TRBD1. This CDR3 region has 14 residues. V was pared by 0 bases and J by 3 bases, with 2 bases of the junction left unmatched. Germline CDR1 is SQVTM and CDR2 is ANQGSEA.

The rearrangement uses TRBV7-2 and TRBJ1-2; no firm D call. V lost 0 bases, J lost 4 bases, and 12 bases lay in between. The CDR3 consists of 15 residues. CDR1 and CDR2 from the germline V gene are SGHTA and FQGNSA. The DNA of the CDR3 is TGTGCCAGCAGCTTAGCGGGGTCAGGATTCTATGGCTACACCTTC. It translates to CASSLAGSGFYGYTF.